The 5 T cell receptor beta chains below come from one sample, sequenced in a study of blood T cell repertoires in COVID-19. Sequencing was performed with immunoSEQ multiplex PCR; in TCRdb, only in-frame clones are kept and a portion is missing. The profile covers 120,000 or so clones, with around 86% appearing a single time and about 12% taken by the ten largest. The sample consisted of peripheral blood. These receptors originate from a man between 60 and 70 years old with acute or convalescent COVID-19.

V is TRBV21-1 and J is TRBJ2-7; the table's D call of TRBD2 was not tested on the DNA. TRBV21-1 is a documented pseudogene. The length of the CDR3 is 13 residues. CDR3 in amino acids: CASSKDISYEQYF. DNA of the CDR3: TGTGCCAGCAGCAAAGATATATCCTACGAGCAGTACTTC.

The chain has TRBV9 and TRBJ1-4, with 7 bases fitting TRBD1. CDR3 length equals 21 residues. The trim removed 0 bases at V and 5 bases at J, leaving 22 bases unmatched. CDR1 and CDR2 from the germline V gene are SGDLS and YYNGEE. CDR3 sequence reads: CASSVGGDRVGAGDENEKLFF. The DNA of the CDR3 is TGTGCCAGCAGCGTAGGAGGAGACAGGGTAGGAGCGGGCGACGAGAATGAAAAACTGTTTTTT.

This rearrangement joins TRBV10-3 to TRBJ1-2, with a possible D match to TRBD1 (6 bases). Between the trimmed V and J ends, which lost 2 bases and 1 base, there was a span of 14 bases. Germline V CDR1 and CDR2: ENHRY, SYGVKD. This CDR3 has 16 residues. In nucleotides, the CDR3 is TGTGCCATCAGTGAGAACAACAGGGTAATTAACTATGGCTACACCTTC. Its translation is CAISENNRVINYGYTF.

The chain combines TRBV6-5 with TRBJ1-1, with no clear D. With 1 base removed from V and 2 bases from J, the gap between germline ends came to 5 bases. Germline V gene sequence: CDR1 MNHEY, CDR2 SVGAGI. This CDR3 has 13 residues. CDR3 sequence (DNA): TGTGCCAGCAGTTACTTGGGCAACACTGAAGCTTTCTTT. The encoded protein is CASSYLGNTEAFF.

The V and J genes are TRBV11-2 and TRBJ2-5, with 8 bases that match TRBD1. Germline V lookup: CDR1 SGHAT, CDR2 FQNNGV. The V gene end was trimmed by 1 base and the J gene end by 0 bases; junction bases not matched to a gene: 13. The CDR3 consists of 19 residues. CDR3 DNA sequence: TGTGCCAGCAGCTTAGGGAAAGCAGGGGGCTTATCGTACCAAGAGACCCAGTACTTC. Its protein product is CASSLGKAGGLSYQETQYF.